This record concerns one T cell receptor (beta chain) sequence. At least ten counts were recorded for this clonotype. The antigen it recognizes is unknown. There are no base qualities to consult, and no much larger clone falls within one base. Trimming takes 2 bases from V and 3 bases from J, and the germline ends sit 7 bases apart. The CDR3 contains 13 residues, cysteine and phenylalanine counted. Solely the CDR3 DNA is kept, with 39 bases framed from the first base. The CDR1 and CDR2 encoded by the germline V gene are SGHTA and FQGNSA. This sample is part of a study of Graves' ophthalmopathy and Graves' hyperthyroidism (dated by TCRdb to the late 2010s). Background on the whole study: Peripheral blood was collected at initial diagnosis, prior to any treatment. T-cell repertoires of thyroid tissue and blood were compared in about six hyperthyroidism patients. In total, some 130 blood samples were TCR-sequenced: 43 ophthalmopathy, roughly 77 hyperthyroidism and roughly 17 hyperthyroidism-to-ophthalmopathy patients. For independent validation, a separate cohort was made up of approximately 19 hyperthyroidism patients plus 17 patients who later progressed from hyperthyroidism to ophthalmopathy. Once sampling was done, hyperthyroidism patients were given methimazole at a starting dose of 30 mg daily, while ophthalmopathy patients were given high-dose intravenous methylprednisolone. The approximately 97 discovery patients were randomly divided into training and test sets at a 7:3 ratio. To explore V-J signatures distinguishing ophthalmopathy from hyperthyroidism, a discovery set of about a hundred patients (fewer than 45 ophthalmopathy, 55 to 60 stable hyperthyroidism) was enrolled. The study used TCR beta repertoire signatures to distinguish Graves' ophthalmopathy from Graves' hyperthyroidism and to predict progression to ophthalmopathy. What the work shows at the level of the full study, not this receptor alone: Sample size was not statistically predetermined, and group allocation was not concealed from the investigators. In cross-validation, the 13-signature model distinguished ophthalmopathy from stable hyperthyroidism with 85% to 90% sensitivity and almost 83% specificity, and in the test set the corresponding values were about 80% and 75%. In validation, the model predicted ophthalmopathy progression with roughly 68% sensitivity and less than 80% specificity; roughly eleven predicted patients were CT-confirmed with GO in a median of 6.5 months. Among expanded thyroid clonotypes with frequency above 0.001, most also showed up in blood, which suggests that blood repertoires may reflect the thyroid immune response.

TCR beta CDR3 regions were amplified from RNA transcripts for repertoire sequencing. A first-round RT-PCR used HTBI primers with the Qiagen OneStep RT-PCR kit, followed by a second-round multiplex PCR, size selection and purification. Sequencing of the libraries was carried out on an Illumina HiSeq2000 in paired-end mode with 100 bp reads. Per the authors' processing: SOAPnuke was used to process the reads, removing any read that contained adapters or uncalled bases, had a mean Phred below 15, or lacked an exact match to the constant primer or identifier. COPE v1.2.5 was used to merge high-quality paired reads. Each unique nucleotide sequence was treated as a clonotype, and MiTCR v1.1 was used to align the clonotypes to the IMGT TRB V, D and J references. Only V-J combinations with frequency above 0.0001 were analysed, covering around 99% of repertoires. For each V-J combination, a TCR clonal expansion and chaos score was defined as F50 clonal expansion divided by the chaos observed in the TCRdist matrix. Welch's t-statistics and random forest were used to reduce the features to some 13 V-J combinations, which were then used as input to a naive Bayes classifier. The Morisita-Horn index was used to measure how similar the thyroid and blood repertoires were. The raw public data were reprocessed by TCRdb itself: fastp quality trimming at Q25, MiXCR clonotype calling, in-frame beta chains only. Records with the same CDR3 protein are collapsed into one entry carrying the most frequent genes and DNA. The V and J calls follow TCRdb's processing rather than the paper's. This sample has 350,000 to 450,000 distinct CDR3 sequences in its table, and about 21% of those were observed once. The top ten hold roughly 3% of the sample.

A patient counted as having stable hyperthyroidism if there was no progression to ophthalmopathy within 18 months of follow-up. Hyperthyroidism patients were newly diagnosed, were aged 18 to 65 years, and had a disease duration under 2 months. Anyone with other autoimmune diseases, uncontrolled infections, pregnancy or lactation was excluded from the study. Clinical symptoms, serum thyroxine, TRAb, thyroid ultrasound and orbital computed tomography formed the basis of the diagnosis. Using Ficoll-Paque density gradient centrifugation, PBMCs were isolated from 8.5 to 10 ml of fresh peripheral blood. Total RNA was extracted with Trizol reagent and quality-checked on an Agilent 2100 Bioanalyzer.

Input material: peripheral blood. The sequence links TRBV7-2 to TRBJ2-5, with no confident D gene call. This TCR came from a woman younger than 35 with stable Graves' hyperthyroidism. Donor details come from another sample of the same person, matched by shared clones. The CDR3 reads CASSLRREETQYF. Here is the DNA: TGTGCCAGCAGCTTACGCCGGGAAGAGACCCAGTACTTC. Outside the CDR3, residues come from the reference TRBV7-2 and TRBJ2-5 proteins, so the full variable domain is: GAGVSQSPSNKVTEKGKDVELRCDPISGHTALYWYRQSLGQGLEFLIYFQGNSAPDKSGLPSDRFSAERTGGSVSTLTIQRTQQEDSAVYLCASSLRREETQYFGPGTRLLVL.